This T cell receptor beta chain came from a study of long-term antiretroviral therapy in people with HIV. Findings and caveats of the study: In HIV, the repertoires covered a tighter span of CDR3 lengths than in controls. ART adherence was not documented, and neither viral resistance nor therapy changes had any data.

The V end lost 5 bases, the J end lost 7 bases, and 8 bases lay between the germline ends. Germline CDR1 reads DFQATT; CDR2 reads SNEGSKA (reference sequence). The CDR3 runs to 10 residues. Assay version v3.0 of immunoSEQ was used, and it was run at survey level. Sequenced by immunoSEQ multiplex PCR; TCRdb stores in-frame clones only, minus some. Of more than 25,000 clones listed, about four fifths are singletons. In each sample, 1-10 million cryopreserved PBMC were present before DNA extraction. For this clone: Its target is not known.

The clonotype originates from a middle-aged man with HIV. This specimen consisted of unsorted PBMCs, obtained 3 years after starting antiretroviral therapy. The gene calls are TRBV20-1 and TRBJ1-2; D ambiguous. The CDR3 here is CSAAWIGYTF. The CDR3 bases are TGCAGTGCTGCGTGGATTGGCTACACCTTC.